This T cell receptor beta chain comes out of a study of neurological immune-mediated disorders. Broader study findings: Phylogenetic grouping placed 18 of 34 multiple sclerosis patients' repertoires in one related-CDR3 cluster, a possible signature. The multiple sclerosis repertoire cluster was not associated with any clinical or MRI feature.

Unsorted libraries were generated from 2 million PBMCs held at -80 degrees C. This clonotype was recorded many times. The antigen remains undetermined. Every sequencing run generated in excess of 170 million TCR-beta sequences. These sequences covered 15-18 subjects. TCRdb independently ran MiXCR on the 5' RACE reads; one entry per CDR3 protein. This table holds 42,000 or so distinct CDR3 sequences, 2% to 3% found once. Material for sequencing was PBMCs. This receptor was identified in a man aged 25-45 years with multiple sclerosis.

The CDR3 reads CASTRTGGFGDEQFF. DNA for the CDR3: TGTGCCAGTACTCGGACAGGGGGATTCGGGGATGAGCAGTTCTTC. The rearrangement links TRBV19 to TRBJ2-1; 10 nucleotides match TRBD1. Trimming cost V 7 bases and J 8 bases; bases outside gene matches: 11. Germline CDR1 LNHDA, CDR2 SQIVND (reference sequence). The CDR3 is made up of 15 amino acids.